This TCR beta chain is drawn from a study of shared clonotypes between healthy human individuals. Study-wide points: It was only blood that was sampled, and tissue repertoires likely differ.

The donors, healthy adults who were HIV-negative, had experienced no recent acute infections or vaccinations. Caucasian adults residing in Nashville, Tennessee made up all the donors. The V gene's germline CDR1 is SGHRS and CDR2 YFSETQ. The V end was cut by 3 bases, the J end by 4 bases, with 12 bases between. The CDR3 spans 14 residues. Regarding this clone: The antigen is unknown.

Assay used: immunoSEQ multiplex PCR; TCRdb lists only in-frame clones, some missing. The table lists some 1.5 million clones, around 97% of them singletons, with over 1% in the top ten. The chain couples TRBV5-1 to TRBJ2-3; D uncertain. Sequencing input: naive CD4+ T cells sorted from blood. Subset of the sample: CD45RA+ positively selected. The origin of this receptor is a man aged 25 to 45 in good health. This CDR3 is CASSSWEVADTQYF. Written as DNA, the CDR3 is TGCGCCAGCAGCTCCTGGGAAGTTGCAGATACGCAGTATTTT.